The rows below give T cell receptor beta chains drawn from one sample of a study of neoadjuvant anti-PD-1 for oral cavity cancer. The method was immunoSEQ multiplex PCR; TCRdb's version includes in-frame clones alone and lacks a portion of them. Found here are 30,000 to 40,000 clones, more than 75% of them singletons; the top ten hold roughly 4%. Here the sequenced sample was PBMCs, taken before nivolumab (anti-PD-1) treatment. These TCRs come from a person aged 40 to 85 with oral cavity squamous cell carcinoma. CDR3s include the opening cysteine and the closing phenylalanine or tryptophan. A D gene is named only where the DNA matches it firmly. Not every row has a clone size; where given, it reads once, few, many or a size class.

v_call,j_call,clone_size,d_call,cdr3_aa,cdr3_nt
TRBV4-2,TRBJ1-4,.,TRBD1,CASSPSPGQMATNEKLFF,TGTGCCAGCAGCCCTTCACCGGGACAGATGGCAACTAATGAAAAACTGTTTTTT
TRBV10-3,TRBJ2-2,.,TRBD2,CAISRGESGELFF,TGTGCCATCAGCCGGGGGGAATCCGGGGAGCTGTTTTTT
TRBV5-1,TRBJ2-3,once,.,CASSLGITDTQYF,TGCGCCAGCAGCTTGGGCATCACAGATACGCAGTATTTT
TRBV18,TRBJ1-1,medium-sized,.,CASSRPSRGGWTEAFF,TGTGCCAGCTCACGGCCCTCCAGGGGTGGTTGGACTGAAGCTTTCTTT
TRBV2,TRBJ2-2,.,.,CASSPGTVNTGELFF,TGTGCCAGCAGTCCCGGGACTGTAAACACCGGGGAGCTGTTTTTT
TRBV15,TRBJ2-2,.,.,CATSRRDGTGELFF,TGTGCCACCAGTCGGCGGGATGGGACCGGGGAGCTGTTTTTT
TRBV28,TRBJ2-7,.,TRBD1,CASKSPRTGGSYEQYF,TGTGCCAGCAAAAGCCCCCGGACAGGGGGCTCCTACGAGCAGTACTTC
TRBV18,TRBJ1-1,once,.,CASSPIRTANTEAFF,TGTGCCAGCTCACCAATCCGGACAGCGAACACTGAAGCTTTCTTT
TRBV6-5,TRBJ1-4,.,.,CASRNRGRGEKLFF,TGTGCCAGCAGAAACCGGGGGCGCGGGGAAAAACTGTTTTTT
TRBV14,TRBJ1-6,once,.,CASSLREPAYNSPLHF,TGTGCCAGCAGCCTTCGGGAACCGGCTTATAATTCACCCCTCCACTTT
TRBV19,TRBJ1-6,.,TRBD1,CASSTDRVSPLHF,TGTGCCAGTAGTACGGACAGGGTTTCACCCCTCCACTTT
TRBV7-6,TRBJ2-3,.,.,CASSLGSPRGKTDTQYF,TGTGCCAGCAGCTTAGGGTCGCCCAGGGGTAAGACAGATACGCAGTATTTT
TRBV5-1,TRBJ2-6,.,.,CASTDSSGANVLTF,TGCGCCAGCACGGACAGCAGTGGGGCCAACGTCCTGACTTTC
TRBV5-1,TRBJ2-5,.,.,CASSLFDQETQYF,TGCGCCAGCAGCTTGTTTGATCAAGAGACCCAGTACTTC
TRBV10-2,TRBJ1-1,.,.,CASSGGRWTEAFF,TGCGCCAGCAGTGGAGGGAGATGGACTGAAGCTTTCTTT
TRBV7-9,TRBJ1-3,.,.,CASSLVGDLLSGNTIYF,TGTGCCAGCAGCTTAGTCGGAGATCTACTCTCTGGAAACACCATATATTTT
TRBV7-3,TRBJ1-2,.,.,CASSLDDVGGYTF,TGTGCCAGCAGCTTAGACGACGTAGGTGGCTACACCTTC
TRBV6-6,TRBJ2-5,.,.,CASSYSGDVLGETQYF,TGTGCCAGCAGTTATTCCGGGGACGTTCTAGGGGAGACCCAGTACTTC
TRBV19,TRBJ1-1,once,.,CASSTVSDSLEAFF,TGTGCCAGTAGTACCGTGTCGGACTCCCTAGAAGCTTTCTTT
TRBV10-1,TRBJ2-2,.,.,CASSDGVRTGELFF,TGCGCCAGCAGTGACGGTGTTAGGACCGGGGAGCTGTTTTTT
TRBV11-2,TRBJ2-3,.,.,CASENLASSTDTQYF,TGTGCCAGTGAGAACCTAGCCTCTAGCACAGATACGCAGTATTTT
TRBV5-1,TRBJ1-5,.,TRBD1,CASSLTGTDQPQHF,TGCGCCAGCAGCCTGACTGGGACAGATCAGCCCCAGCATTTT
TRBV6-6,TRBJ2-7,once,.,CASTLGKDYEQYF,TGTGCCAGCACCCTCGGCAAAGACTACGAGCAGTACTTC
TRBV7-9,TRBJ1-3,.,.,CASSAQRSSGNTIYF,TGTGCCAGCAGCGCCCAGAGGAGCTCTGGAAACACCATATATTTT
TRBV30,TRBJ1-5,.,.,CAWSPNRGGSNQPQHF,TGTGCCTGGAGTCCCAACAGAGGAGGTAGCAATCAGCCCCAGCATTTT